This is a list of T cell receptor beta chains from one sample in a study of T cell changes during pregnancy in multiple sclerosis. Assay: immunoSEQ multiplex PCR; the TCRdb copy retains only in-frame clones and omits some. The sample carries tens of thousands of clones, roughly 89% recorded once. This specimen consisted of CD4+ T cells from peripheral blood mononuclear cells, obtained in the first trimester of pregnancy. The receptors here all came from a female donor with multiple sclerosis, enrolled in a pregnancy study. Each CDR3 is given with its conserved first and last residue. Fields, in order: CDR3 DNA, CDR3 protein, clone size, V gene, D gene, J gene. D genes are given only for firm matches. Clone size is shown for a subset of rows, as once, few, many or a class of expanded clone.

CDR3nt: TGTGCCAGCAGATCCGACAGGGTTGGGGACGAGCAGTACTTC
CDR3aa: CASRSDRVGDEQYF
abundance: .
v_gene: TRBV28
d_gene: TRBD1
j_gene: TRBJ2-7

CDR3nt: TGTGCCAGCAGTGACTCTGCGGGAGTAGTGAATGAGCAGTTCTTC
CDR3aa: CASSDSAGVVNEQFF
abundance: .
v_gene: TRBV6-4
d_gene: TRBD2
j_gene: TRBJ2-1

CDR3nt: TGCGCCAGCAGCCAATCCCCGGGACAGGGTCGAAGAGAGCAGTACTTC
CDR3aa: CASSQSPGQGRREQYF
abundance: once
v_gene: TRBV4-3
d_gene: TRBD1
j_gene: TRBJ2-7

CDR3nt: TGTGCCAGCAGCTTTTGGGACAGGGTGGGAGAGCAGTACTTC
CDR3aa: CASSFWDRVGEQYF
abundance: .
v_gene: TRBV7-2
d_gene: TRBD1
j_gene: TRBJ2-7

CDR3nt: TGTGCCAGCAGCCAAGACCAGGGAACCCTCTCCGAGCAGTACTTC
CDR3aa: CASSQDQGTLSEQYF
abundance: .
v_gene: TRBV4-2
d_gene: .
j_gene: TRBJ2-7

CDR3nt: TGTGCCAGCAAGACAGGGGGCCCTCAGCCCCAGCATTTT
CDR3aa: CASKTGGPQPQHF
abundance: .
v_gene: TRBV28
d_gene: TRBD1
j_gene: TRBJ1-5

CDR3nt: TGCGCCAGCAGCTTACAGGGGGCCGGGGAGCAGTTCTTC
CDR3aa: CASSLQGAGEQFF
abundance: once
v_gene: TRBV5-1
d_gene: TRBD1
j_gene: TRBJ2-1

CDR3nt: TGTGCCAGCAGACCGGGACAGGGTAGCGAGCAGTTCTTC
CDR3aa: CASRPGQGSEQFF
abundance: .
v_gene: TRBV28
d_gene: TRBD1
j_gene: TRBJ2-1

CDR3nt: TGTGCCAGCTCAGGGCAGGGTTGGACAGATACGCAGTATTTT
CDR3aa: CASSGQGWTDTQYF
abundance: .
v_gene: TRBV18
d_gene: .
j_gene: TRBJ2-3

CDR3nt: TGCGCCAGCAGCCGCCGGGGGGGAGAGACCCAGTACTTC
CDR3aa: CASSRRGGETQYF
abundance: .
v_gene: TRBV4-3
d_gene: TRBD2
j_gene: TRBJ2-5

CDR3nt: TGTGCCAGCAGTTTACCACAGGGATCCTACGAGCAGTACTTC
CDR3aa: CASSLPQGSYEQYF
abundance: .
v_gene: TRBV28
d_gene: .
j_gene: TRBJ2-7

CDR3nt: TGTGCCTGGGCCATCGGGGGGAGTGTCACAGATACGCAGTATTTT
CDR3aa: CAWAIGGSVTDTQYF
abundance: .
v_gene: TRBV30
d_gene: TRBD2
j_gene: TRBJ2-3

CDR3nt: TGTGCCAGCTCAACTAGTGGAGGTGGAACCGGGGAGCTGTTTTTT
CDR3aa: CASSTSGGGTGELFF
abundance: .
v_gene: TRBV18
d_gene: .
j_gene: TRBJ2-2

CDR3nt: TGCGCCAGCAGCTTGGCCCTAGATCACATGAACACTGAAGCTTTCTTT
CDR3aa: CASSLALDHMNTEAFF
abundance: .
v_gene: TRBV5-1
d_gene: .
j_gene: TRBJ1-1

CDR3nt: TGCGCCAGCAGCCGCGGGGCGGGAGAAACAGATACGCAGTATTTT
CDR3aa: CASSRGAGETDTQYF
abundance: .
v_gene: TRBV5-1
d_gene: TRBD2
j_gene: TRBJ2-3

CDR3nt: TGTGCCAGCAGGGTCCTAGCGGGGGTCTACAATGAGCAGTTCTTC
CDR3aa: CASRVLAGVYNEQFF
abundance: .
v_gene: TRBV7-2
d_gene: TRBD2
j_gene: TRBJ2-1

CDR3nt: TGCGCCAGCAGCCCCATAGCGGGAGTACGGGAGCAGTTCTTC
CDR3aa: CASSPIAGVREQFF
abundance: .
v_gene: TRBV5-1
d_gene: TRBD2
j_gene: TRBJ2-1

CDR3nt: TGTGCCAGTACCCACAGGGGGCCGGGTCAGCCCCAGCATTTT
CDR3aa: CASTHRGPGQPQHF
abundance: few
v_gene: TRBV19
d_gene: TRBD1
j_gene: TRBJ1-5

CDR3nt: TGTGCCAGCAGCGTAGCTCTGGGGGCAAACACCGGGGAGCTGTTTTTT
CDR3aa: CASSVALGANTGELFF
abundance: .
v_gene: TRBV9
d_gene: .
j_gene: TRBJ2-2

CDR3nt: TGTGCCAGCAGCTCAAAGACAGGGTGGAACACTGAAGCTTTCTTT
CDR3aa: CASSSKTGWNTEAFF
abundance: .
v_gene: TRBV6-6
d_gene: TRBD1
j_gene: TRBJ1-1

CDR3nt: TGTGCCAGCAGCTTGGCCAAGGGACAGCCCTTCGCGAACACCGGGGAGCTGTTTTTT
CDR3aa: CASSLAKGQPFANTGELFF
abundance: once
v_gene: TRBV5-4
d_gene: TRBD1
j_gene: TRBJ2-2

CDR3nt: TGCGCCAGCAGATTAGCGGGGGACTCCATCTTC
CDR3aa: CASRLAGDSIF
abundance: .
v_gene: TRBV5-1
d_gene: TRBD2
j_gene: TRBJ2-1

CDR3nt: TGTGCCATCAGCCACGGGACTAGCGGGAGCGCCGGTCGACCTTTCGATGAGCAGTTCTTC
CDR3aa: CAISHGTSGSAGRPFDEQFF
abundance: .
v_gene: TRBV10-3
d_gene: TRBD2
j_gene: TRBJ2-1

CDR3nt: TGTGCCAGCATCGAACAGGGCTCTGGAAACACCATATATTTT
CDR3aa: CASIEQGSGNTIYF
abundance: .
v_gene: TRBV28
d_gene: .
j_gene: TRBJ1-3

CDR3nt: TGTGCCAGCAGTTTATCGATTGGCGGGGTGAACACCGGGGAGCTGTTTTTT
CDR3aa: CASSLSIGGVNTGELFF
abundance: .
v_gene: TRBV27
d_gene: .
j_gene: TRBJ2-2

CDR3nt: TGTGCCTGGAGTGTTTCCGGTAGTGAAAAACTGTTTTTT
CDR3aa: CAWSVSGSEKLFF
abundance: .
v_gene: TRBV30
d_gene: .
j_gene: TRBJ1-4

CDR3nt: TGTGCCAGTAGTATTTCGGGGGAAGATCAGCCCCAGCATTTT
CDR3aa: CASSISGEDQPQHF
abundance: once
v_gene: TRBV19
d_gene: .
j_gene: TRBJ1-5

CDR3nt: TGTGCCAGCAGAGGGACAGAAGAGACCCAGTACTTC
CDR3aa: CASRGTEETQYF
abundance: .
v_gene: TRBV7-9
d_gene: TRBD1
j_gene: TRBJ2-5

CDR3nt: TGTGCCAGCAGTCCACTGAGGAGTTGGGCCAAAAACATTCAGTACTTC
CDR3aa: CASSPLRSWAKNIQYF
abundance: .
v_gene: TRBV27
d_gene: .
j_gene: TRBJ2-4

CDR3nt: TGTGCCTGGACGACAGGGGGGAGCACAGATACGCAGTATTTT
CDR3aa: CAWTTGGSTDTQYF
abundance: .
v_gene: TRBV30
d_gene: TRBD1
j_gene: TRBJ2-3

CDR3nt: TGTGCCAGCAGTCGACTAGCGGGAGTCTCCTACAATGAGCAGTTCTTC
CDR3aa: CASSRLAGVSYNEQFF
abundance: .
v_gene: TRBV6-4
d_gene: TRBD2
j_gene: TRBJ2-1

CDR3nt: TGTGCCAGCAGCTCGGGGGTTCGGGGGGGGACAGGGCAATACGAGCAGTACTTC
CDR3aa: CASSSGVRGGTGQYEQYF
abundance: .
v_gene: TRBV5-6
d_gene: .
j_gene: TRBJ2-7

CDR3nt: TGTGCCAGCAGCGCCAGGGGCCTGCCGTCGGGTAATGTTGAAAAACTGTTTTTT
CDR3aa: CASSARGLPSGNVEKLFF
abundance: .
v_gene: TRBV9
d_gene: .
j_gene: TRBJ1-4

CDR3nt: TGTGCCAGCAGCTTGGCGGGGTTACCCTACAATGAGCAGTTCTTC
CDR3aa: CASSLAGLPYNEQFF
abundance: .
v_gene: TRBV5-4
d_gene: .
j_gene: TRBJ2-1

CDR3nt: TGTGCCAGCAGCGCACCGGGACAGGGATCCTACGAGCAGTACTTC
CDR3aa: CASSAPGQGSYEQYF
abundance: few
v_gene: TRBV7-9
d_gene: TRBD1
j_gene: TRBJ2-7

CDR3nt: TGCGCCAGCGGTAGCGGGACTAGCACAGATACGCAGTATTTT
CDR3aa: CASGSGTSTDTQYF
abundance: .
v_gene: TRBV10-1
d_gene: TRBD2
j_gene: TRBJ2-3

CDR3nt: TGTGCCAGCAGCTCTGGGACAGGGGTTGGCTACACCTTC
CDR3aa: CASSSGTGVGYTF
abundance: medium-sized
v_gene: TRBV14
d_gene: TRBD1
j_gene: TRBJ1-2

CDR3nt: TGTGCCAGCAGACCGAATCCGGGACAGGGGCCCGGGAGGATCCACTTT
CDR3aa: CASRPNPGQGPGRIHF
abundance: once
v_gene: TRBV27
d_gene: TRBD1
j_gene: TRBJ1-6

CDR3nt: TGTGCCATCAGTGGGGGCCTCTTGGCCTTTGAAAAACTGTTTTTT
CDR3aa: CAISGGLLAFEKLFF
abundance: few
v_gene: TRBV10-3
d_gene: .
j_gene: TRBJ1-4

CDR3nt: TGTGCCAGTAGTGAAGAGGGCACCGCCTACGAGCAGTACTTC
CDR3aa: CASSEEGTAYEQYF
abundance: once
v_gene: TRBV19
d_gene: .
j_gene: TRBJ2-7

CDR3nt: TGTGCCAGTTCCGGAGTTGGAACAGATACGCAGTATTTT
CDR3aa: CASSGVGTDTQYF
abundance: .
v_gene: TRBV19
d_gene: .
j_gene: TRBJ2-3

CDR3nt: TGTGCCAGCAGCTTAGCCGGGACAGAGAGCAATCAGCCCCAGCATTTT
CDR3aa: CASSLAGTESNQPQHF
abundance: .
v_gene: TRBV7-2
d_gene: TRBD1
j_gene: TRBJ1-5

CDR3nt: TGCGCCAGCAGCTTGGTTGGAGGGGACCCCACCCAGCATTTT
CDR3aa: CASSLVGGDPTQHF
abundance: .
v_gene: TRBV5-1
d_gene: .
j_gene: TRBJ1-5

CDR3nt: TGTGCCAGCAGTCCGGACAGAAACTATGGCTACACCTTC
CDR3aa: CASSPDRNYGYTF
abundance: .
v_gene: TRBV11-2
d_gene: .
j_gene: TRBJ1-2

CDR3nt: TGTGCCAGCACCCCTGGCTACAGTCAAGAGACCCAGTACTTC
CDR3aa: CASTPGYSQETQYF
abundance: .
v_gene: TRBV5-4
d_gene: .
j_gene: TRBJ2-5

CDR3nt: TGCGCCAGCAGCCCTACTCATTCTAACTATGGCTACACCTTC
CDR3aa: CASSPTHSNYGYTF
abundance: .
v_gene: TRBV5-1
d_gene: .
j_gene: TRBJ1-2

CDR3nt: TGCGCCAGCAGCTTGACTAGCGGGAGAACGTCGGAGACCCAGTACTTC
CDR3aa: CASSLTSGRTSETQYF
abundance: .
v_gene: TRBV5-1
d_gene: TRBD2
j_gene: TRBJ2-5

CDR3nt: TGTGCCAGCAGTAAAGAGCGGGAGGGGTTTAATGAGCAGTTCTTC
CDR3aa: CASSKEREGFNEQFF
abundance: .
v_gene: TRBV2
d_gene: TRBD2
j_gene: TRBJ2-1

CDR3nt: TGTGCCAGCAGTGCTGAGGGGGGGGTTCCCTATGGCTACACCTTC
CDR3aa: CASSAEGGVPYGYTF
abundance: .
v_gene: TRBV6-1
d_gene: .
j_gene: TRBJ1-2

CDR3nt: TGTGCCAGCTCATCAGGACTAGCGGGGGAGACCCAGTACTTC
CDR3aa: CASSSGLAGETQYF
abundance: .
v_gene: TRBV18
d_gene: TRBD2
j_gene: TRBJ2-5

CDR3nt: TGCGCCAGCAGCCAAGATAGGGAGGGGACAGATACGCAGTATTTT
CDR3aa: CASSQDREGTDTQYF
abundance: .
v_gene: TRBV4-1
d_gene: TRBD2
j_gene: TRBJ2-3

CDR3nt: TGTGCCAGCAGCTTCGCTTGGCCTGGGAGTGTCTACGAGCAGTACTTC
CDR3aa: CASSFAWPGSVYEQYF
abundance: .
v_gene: TRBV11-2
d_gene: .
j_gene: TRBJ2-7

CDR3nt: TGTGCCAGTATGGGAGACAGGGGGCGCGACACTGAAGCTTTCTTT
CDR3aa: CASMGDRGRDTEAFF
abundance: medium-sized
v_gene: TRBV19
d_gene: TRBD1
j_gene: TRBJ1-1